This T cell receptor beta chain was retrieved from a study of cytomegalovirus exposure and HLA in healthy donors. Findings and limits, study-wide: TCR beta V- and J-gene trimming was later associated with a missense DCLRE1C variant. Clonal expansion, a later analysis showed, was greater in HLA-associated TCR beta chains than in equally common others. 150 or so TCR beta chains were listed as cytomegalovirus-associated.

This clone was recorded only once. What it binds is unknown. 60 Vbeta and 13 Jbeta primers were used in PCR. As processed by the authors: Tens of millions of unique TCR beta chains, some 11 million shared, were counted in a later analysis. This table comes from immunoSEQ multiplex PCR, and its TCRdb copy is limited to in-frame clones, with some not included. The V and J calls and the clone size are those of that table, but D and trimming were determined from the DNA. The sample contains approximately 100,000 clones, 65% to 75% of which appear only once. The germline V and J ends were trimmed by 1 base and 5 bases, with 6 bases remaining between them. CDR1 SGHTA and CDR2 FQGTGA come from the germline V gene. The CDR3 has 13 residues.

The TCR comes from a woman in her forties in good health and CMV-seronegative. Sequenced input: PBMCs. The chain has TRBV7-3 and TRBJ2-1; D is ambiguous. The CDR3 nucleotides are TGTGCCAGCAGCTTAAATAGAAACAATGAGCAGTTCTTC. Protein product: CASSLNRNNEQFF.